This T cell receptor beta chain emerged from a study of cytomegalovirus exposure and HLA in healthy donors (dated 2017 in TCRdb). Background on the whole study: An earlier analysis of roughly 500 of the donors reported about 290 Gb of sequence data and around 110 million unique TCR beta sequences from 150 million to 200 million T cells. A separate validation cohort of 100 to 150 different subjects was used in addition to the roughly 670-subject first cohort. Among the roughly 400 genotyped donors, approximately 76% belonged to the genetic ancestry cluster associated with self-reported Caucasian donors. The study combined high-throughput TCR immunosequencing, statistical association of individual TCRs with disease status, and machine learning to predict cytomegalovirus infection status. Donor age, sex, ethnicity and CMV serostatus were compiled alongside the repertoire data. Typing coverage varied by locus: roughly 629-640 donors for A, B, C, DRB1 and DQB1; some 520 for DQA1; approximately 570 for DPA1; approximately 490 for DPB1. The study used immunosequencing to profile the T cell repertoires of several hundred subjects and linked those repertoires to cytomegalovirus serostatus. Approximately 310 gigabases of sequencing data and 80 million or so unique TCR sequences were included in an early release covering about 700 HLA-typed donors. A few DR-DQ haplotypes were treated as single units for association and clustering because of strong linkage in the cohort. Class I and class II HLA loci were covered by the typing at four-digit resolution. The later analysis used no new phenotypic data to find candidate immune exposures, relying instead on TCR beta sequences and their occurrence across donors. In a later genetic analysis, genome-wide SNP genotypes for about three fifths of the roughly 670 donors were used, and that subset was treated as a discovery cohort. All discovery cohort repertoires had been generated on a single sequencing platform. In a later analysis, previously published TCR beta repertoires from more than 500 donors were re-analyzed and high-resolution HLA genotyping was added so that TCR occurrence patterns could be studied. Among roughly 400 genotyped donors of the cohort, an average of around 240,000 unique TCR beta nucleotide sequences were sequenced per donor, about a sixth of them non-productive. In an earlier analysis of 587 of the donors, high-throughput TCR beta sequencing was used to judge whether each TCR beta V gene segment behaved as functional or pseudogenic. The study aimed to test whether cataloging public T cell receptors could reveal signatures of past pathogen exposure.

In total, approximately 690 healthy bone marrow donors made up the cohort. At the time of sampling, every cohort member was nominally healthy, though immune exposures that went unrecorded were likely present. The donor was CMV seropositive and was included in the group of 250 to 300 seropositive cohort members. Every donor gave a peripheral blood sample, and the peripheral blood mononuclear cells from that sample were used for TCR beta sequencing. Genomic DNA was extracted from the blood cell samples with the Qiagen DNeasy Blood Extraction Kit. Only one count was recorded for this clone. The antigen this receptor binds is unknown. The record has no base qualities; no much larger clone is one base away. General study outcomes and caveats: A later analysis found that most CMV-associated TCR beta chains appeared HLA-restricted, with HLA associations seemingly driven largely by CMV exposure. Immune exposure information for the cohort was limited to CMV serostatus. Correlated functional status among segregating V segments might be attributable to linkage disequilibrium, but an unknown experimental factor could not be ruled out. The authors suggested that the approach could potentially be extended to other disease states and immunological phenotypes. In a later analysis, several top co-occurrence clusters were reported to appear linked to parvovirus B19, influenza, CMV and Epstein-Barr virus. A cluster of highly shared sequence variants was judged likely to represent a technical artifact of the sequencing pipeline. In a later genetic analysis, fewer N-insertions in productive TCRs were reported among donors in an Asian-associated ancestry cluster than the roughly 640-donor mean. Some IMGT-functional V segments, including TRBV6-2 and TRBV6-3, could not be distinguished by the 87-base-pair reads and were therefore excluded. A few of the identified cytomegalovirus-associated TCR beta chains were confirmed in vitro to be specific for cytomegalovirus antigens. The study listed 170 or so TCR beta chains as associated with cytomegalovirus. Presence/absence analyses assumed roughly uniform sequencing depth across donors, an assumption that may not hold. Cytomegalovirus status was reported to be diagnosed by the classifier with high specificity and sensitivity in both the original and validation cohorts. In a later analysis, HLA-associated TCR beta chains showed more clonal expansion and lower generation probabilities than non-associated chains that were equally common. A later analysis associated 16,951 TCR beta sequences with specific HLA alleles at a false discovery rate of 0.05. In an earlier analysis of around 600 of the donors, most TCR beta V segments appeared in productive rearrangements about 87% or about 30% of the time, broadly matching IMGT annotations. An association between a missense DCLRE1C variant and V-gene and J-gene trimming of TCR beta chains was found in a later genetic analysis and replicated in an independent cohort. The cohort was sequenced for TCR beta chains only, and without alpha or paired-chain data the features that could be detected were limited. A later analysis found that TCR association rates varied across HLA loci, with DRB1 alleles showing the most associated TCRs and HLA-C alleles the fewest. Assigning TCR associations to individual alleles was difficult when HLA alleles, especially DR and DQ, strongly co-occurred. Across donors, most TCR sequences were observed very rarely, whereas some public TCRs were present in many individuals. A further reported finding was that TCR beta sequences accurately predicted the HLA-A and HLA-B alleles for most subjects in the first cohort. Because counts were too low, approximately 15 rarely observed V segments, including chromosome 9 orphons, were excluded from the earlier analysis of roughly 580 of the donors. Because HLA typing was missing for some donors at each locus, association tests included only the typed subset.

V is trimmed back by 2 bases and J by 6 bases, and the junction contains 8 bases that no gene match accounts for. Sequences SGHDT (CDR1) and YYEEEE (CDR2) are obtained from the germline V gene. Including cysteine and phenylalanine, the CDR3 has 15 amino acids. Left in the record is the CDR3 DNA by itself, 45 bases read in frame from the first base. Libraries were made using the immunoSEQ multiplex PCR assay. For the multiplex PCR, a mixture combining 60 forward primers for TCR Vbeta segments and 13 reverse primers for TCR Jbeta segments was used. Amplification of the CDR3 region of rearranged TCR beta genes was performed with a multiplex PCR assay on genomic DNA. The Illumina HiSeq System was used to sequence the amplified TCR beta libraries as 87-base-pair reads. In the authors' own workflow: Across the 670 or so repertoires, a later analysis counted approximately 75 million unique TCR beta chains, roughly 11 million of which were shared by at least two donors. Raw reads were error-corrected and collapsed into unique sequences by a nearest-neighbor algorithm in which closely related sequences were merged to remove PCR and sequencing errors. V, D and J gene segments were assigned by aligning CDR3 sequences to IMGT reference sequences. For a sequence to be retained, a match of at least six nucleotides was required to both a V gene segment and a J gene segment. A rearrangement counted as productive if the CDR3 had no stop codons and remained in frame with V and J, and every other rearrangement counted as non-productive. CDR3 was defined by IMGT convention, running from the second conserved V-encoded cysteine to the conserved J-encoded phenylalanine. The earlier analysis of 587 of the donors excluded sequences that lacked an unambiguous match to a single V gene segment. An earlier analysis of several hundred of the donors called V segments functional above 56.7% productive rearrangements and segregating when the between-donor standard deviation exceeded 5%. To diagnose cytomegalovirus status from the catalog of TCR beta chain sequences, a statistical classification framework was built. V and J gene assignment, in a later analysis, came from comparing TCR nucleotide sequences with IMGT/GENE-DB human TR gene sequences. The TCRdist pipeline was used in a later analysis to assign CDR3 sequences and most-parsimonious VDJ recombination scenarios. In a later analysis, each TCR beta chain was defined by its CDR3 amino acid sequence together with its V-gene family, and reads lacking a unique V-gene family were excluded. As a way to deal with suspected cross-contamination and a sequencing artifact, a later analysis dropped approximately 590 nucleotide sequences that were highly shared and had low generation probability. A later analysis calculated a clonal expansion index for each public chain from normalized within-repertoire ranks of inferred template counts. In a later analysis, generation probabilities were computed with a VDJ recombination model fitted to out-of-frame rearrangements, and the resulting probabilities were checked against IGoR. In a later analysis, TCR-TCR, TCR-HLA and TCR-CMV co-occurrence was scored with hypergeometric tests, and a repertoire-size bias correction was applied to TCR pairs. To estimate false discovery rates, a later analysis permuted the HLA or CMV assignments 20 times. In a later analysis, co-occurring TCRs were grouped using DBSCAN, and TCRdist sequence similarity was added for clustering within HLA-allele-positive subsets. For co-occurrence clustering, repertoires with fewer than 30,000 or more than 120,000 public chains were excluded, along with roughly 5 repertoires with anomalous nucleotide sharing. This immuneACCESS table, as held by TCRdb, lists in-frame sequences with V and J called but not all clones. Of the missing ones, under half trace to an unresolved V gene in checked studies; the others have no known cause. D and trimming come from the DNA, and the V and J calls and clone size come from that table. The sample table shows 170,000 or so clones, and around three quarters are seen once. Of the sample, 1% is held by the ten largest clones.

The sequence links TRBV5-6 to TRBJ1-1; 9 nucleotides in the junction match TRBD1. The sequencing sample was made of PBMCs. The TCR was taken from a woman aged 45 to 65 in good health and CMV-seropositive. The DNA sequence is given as TGTGCCAGCAGCTTTACAGGGGGCGCGGGCGCTGAAGCTTTCTTT. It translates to CASSFTGGAGAEAFF.